This T cell receptor beta chain stems from a study of blood T cell repertoires in COVID-19. For the study at large: Sample material is recorded as cDNA or gDNA derived from T cells, B-cell-depleted T cells, or PBMCs.

Original methodology: How many nucleated cells were present was estimated from reference gene primer amplification. Produced via immunoSEQ multiplex PCR; TCRdb's table is partial and in-frame only. V and J calls and clone size are those listed in that table; D and trimming were worked out from the DNA. The table includes 390,000 or so clones, about 87% detected once. Patients of the Seattle cohort, enrolled during active infection, were followed longitudinally. J was trimmed by 7 bases and V by 5 bases; bases with no gene match: 8. The length of the CDR3 is 15 residues. Germline loops: CDR1 SGHTA, CDR2 FQGTGA.

The clonotype comes from a woman in her 30s with COVID-19, enrolled during active disease. Sequencing was performed on peripheral blood. The gene calls are TRBV7-3 and TRBJ2-5, with 12 bases that match TRBD1. The CDR3, as DNA: TGTGCCAGCAGCCTCTTCGGGGGACAGGGGGCGACCCAGTACTTC. This encodes CASSLFGGQGATQYF.